Sequencing of this TCR beta chain was carried out in a study of CXCR3-negative and CXCR3-positive naive CD8 T cells. The study, taken as a whole, reports: Naive subsets were similarly diverse, while memory CD8+ repertoires were much less diverse.

With respect to this clonotype: Its antigen is still unknown.

The germline CDR1 and CDR2 sequences are SGHDN and FVKESK. This CDR3 is 13 amino acids long. With UMI labels, 5' RACE was used to prepare the TRB cDNA libraries. TCRdb reprocessed the 5' RACE reads, keeping one entry per CDR3 protein, no DNA. Seen in this sample are some 130,000 distinct CDR3 sequences; the ten most common clones hold 0.45% to 0.6%. The receptor's source is a human donor in good health. Some clones in this sample may be carry-over from other donors' samples. The V and J genes are TRBV14 and TRBJ2-7. Sequenced input: naive CXCR3- CD8+ T cells from blood. Subset: CD45RO-CCR7+CD27+CD95- naive CD8+ T cells lacking CXCR3 (TNR3-). The CDR3 here is CASSQAPFYEQYF.